The source of this T cell receptor beta chain is a study of vaccination effects on CD4 cells after COVID-19. Study background: Following the second dose by a median of 72 days, the post-vaccine samples were obtained. Study-wide points: In healthy vaccinees, only 1 of 255 vaccine-induced clones cross-reacted with common cold coronaviruses.

ViraFEST used viral peptide pools to expand antigen-specific CD4+ T cells before sequencing. Once cultured for nine to ten days, the cells underwent separation to obtain CD4+ T cells. Two-dose vaccination with either BNT162b2 or mRNA-1273 was given to the participants. Cultures got half-medium changes with IL-2 on days 3 and 7. Points on this clone: Its cognate antigen is unknown.

Repertoires were generated with immunoSEQ multiplex PCR, while TCRdb's copy carries only in-frame clones and drops some. The sample consists of some 14,000 clones, approximately 68% of them appearing once. The V and J ends lost 0 bases and 7 bases respectively, with 9 bases between them. CDR1 is GTSNPN, CDR2 SVGIG, per germline (reference sequence). CDR3 length: 12 amino acids. The source was CD4+ T cells from PBMCs cultured with SARS-CoV-2 spike peptides, collected after COVID-19 vaccination. The TCR originated in a human donor who received a COVID-19 vaccine. The rearrangement joins TRBV30 to TRBJ1-1, with D hard to call. CDR3 DNA: TGTGCCTGGAGTGTAAGCTACCATGAAGCTTTCTTT. Its protein is CAWSVSYHEAFF.